Shown below are 15 T cell receptor beta chains from a single sample sequenced in a study of blood T cell repertoires in COVID-19. Measured with immunoSEQ multiplex PCR; TCRdb has only the in-frame clones, and not every one. The sample records approximately 330,000 clones, about 90% being singletons. The specimen was peripheral blood. The origin of the receptors is a middle-aged woman with COVID-19, enrolled during active disease.

This chain connects TRBV6-5 to TRBJ2-3, with TRBD2 matching over 9 bases. Trimming cost V 4 bases and J 4 bases; bases outside gene matches: 3. CDR3 length equals 14 residues. Germline V gives CDR1 MNHEY, CDR2 SVGAGI. The CDR3 loop reads CASSLLAGADTQYF. CDR3 bases: TGTGCCAGCAGTTTACTAGCGGGTGCAGATACGCAGTATTTT.

The chain recombines TRBV14 with TRBJ1-6; 7 nucleotides agree with TRBD1. Trimming cost V 4 bases and J 6 bases; bases outside gene matches: 9. This CDR3 region has 16 residues. The germline CDR1 and CDR2 sequences are SGHDN and FVKESK. The CDR3 DNA reads TGTGCCAGCAGCCCTAATCGACAGGGCCGTAATTCACCCCTCCACTTT. Translated, it gives CASSPNRQGRNSPLHF.

This clone was recorded once. The chain joins TRBV4-3 to TRBJ2-7; 14 positions agree with TRBD2. J gave up 3 bases and V 2 bases, and 9 bases lay outside the gene matches. Per germline, CDR1 LGHNA and CDR2 YSLEER. The CDR3 runs 18 residues. The CDR3 sequence: CASSQNPGLAGEDYEQYF. DNA of the CDR3: TGCGCCAGCAGCCAAAATCCGGGACTAGCGGGAGAAGACTACGAGCAGTACTTC.

V gene TRBV12-3 or TRBV12-4 combines with J gene TRBJ1-2; 7 bases match TRBD1. The CDR3 totals 13 residues. Unmatched junction bases numbered 4, after V lost 1 base and J lost 8 bases. The CDR3 here is CASSLDRGVGYTF. The CDR3 region has the DNA TGTGCCAGCAGTTTAGACAGGGGAGTCGGCTACACCTTC.

This clone was recorded only once. The rearrangement joins TRBV2 to TRBJ2-7; the match to TRBD2 covers 10 bases. Germline V gives CDR1 SNHLY, CDR2 FYNNEI. After removal of 7 bases from V and 3 bases from J, the junction contained 6 bases not matched to a gene. The length of the CDR3 is 14 residues. The CDR3 bases are TGTGCCAGCACCAGCAGCGGGGGGGACTACGAGCAGTACTTC. It yields the protein CASTSSGGDYEQYF.

The chain joins TRBV7-9 to TRBJ2-1, with 11 positions matching TRBD2. J gave up 5 bases and V 3 bases, and 3 bases lay outside the gene matches. There are 15 residues in the CDR3. Germline V gene data show CDR1 as SEHNR and CDR2 as FQNEAQ (reference sequence). In DNA form, the CDR3 reads TGTGCCAGCAGCTTTAGCGGGAGGGGCCACAATGAGCAGTTCTTC. It encodes CASSFSGRGHNEQFF.

This clone has at least ten counts. The chain links TRBV3-1 (or the pseudogene TRBV3-2) to TRBJ2-7; 7 bases map to TRBD2. Germline V lookup: CDR1 LGHDT, CDR2 YNNKEL (reference sequence). V shed 4 bases, J shed 5 bases, and the junction held 8 bases outside the gene matches. CDR3 length: 14 amino acids. The DNA of the CDR3 is TGTGCCAGCAGCCCCTGGGAGCGGGGAGACGAGCAGTACTTC. It is translated as CASSPWERGDEQYF.

This chain connects TRBV27 to TRBJ1-6; no clear D gene. Germline assignment: CDR1 MNHEY and CDR2 SMNVEV (reference sequence). The CDR3 totals 13 residues. Deletions cut 4 bases from V and 7 bases from J, with 8 bases between. For the CDR3, the DNA is TGTGCCAGCAGTTCAATAGCCAATTCACCCCTCCACTTT. Its protein product is CASSSIANSPLHF.

The chain uses TRBV29-1 and TRBJ2-7; TRBD1 matches 7 bases. J was trimmed by 1 base and V by 4 bases; bases with no gene match: 4. This CDR3 is built from 13 residues. The germline V gene has CDR1 SQVTM and CDR2 ANQGSEA. CDR3 loop: CSVGQGFSYEQYF. The DNA of the CDR3 is TGCAGCGTTGGACAGGGCTTTTCCTACGAGCAGTACTTC.

The chain couples TRBV6-6 to TRBJ2-1, with TRBD2 matching over 7 bases. CDR1 MNHNY and CDR2 SVGAGI come from the germline V gene (reference sequence). This CDR3 region has 16 residues. V dropped 7 bases and J dropped 1; count of bases not matched to a gene: 10. The CDR3, as DNA: TGTGCCAGCACCGACCAGTGGGGAGGGTCCTACAATGAGCAGTTCTTC. Translation: CASTDQWGGSYNEQFF.

V usage is TRBV19 and J usage is TRBJ1-5; TRBD1 matches 8 bases. Germline lookup yields CDR1 LNHDA and CDR2 SQIVND (reference sequence). J was trimmed by 0 bases and V by 5 bases; bases with no gene match: 12. The CDR3 consists of 18 residues. This CDR3 reads CASSPRPGTGFSNQPQHF. The CDR3 DNA sequence: TGTGCCAGTAGTCCCCGACCAGGGACAGGATTTAGCAATCAGCCCCAGCATTTT.

The gene calls are TRBV9 and TRBJ1-2; D call uncertain. The CDR3 is 13 residues long. V lost 4 bases and J 3 bases, leaving 10 bases between the germline ends. Germline CDR1 and CDR2: SGDLS and YYNGEE. The chain's CDR3 is CASSLDGDYGYTF. CDR3 bases: TGTGCCAGCAGCCTAGACGGAGACTATGGCTACACCTTC.

This clone was recorded only once. This chain uses TRBV30 with TRBJ2-1, with 7 bases aligning to TRBD2. J gave up 2 bases and V 2 bases, and 3 bases lay outside the gene matches. This CDR3 has 14 residues. Germline V CDR1 and CDR2: GTSNPN, SVGIG (reference sequence). CDR3 coding DNA: TGTGCCTGGAGTAAGCGGGGCCCCTACAATGAGCAGTTCTTC. Protein product: CAWSKRGPYNEQFF.

V is TRBV28 and J is TRBJ2-3; D remains ambiguous. Germline V CDR1 and CDR2: MDHEN, SYDVKM. This CDR3 spans 15 amino acids. Trimming removed 4 bases at V and 2 bases at J, with 13 bases between. The CDR3 DNA sequence: TGTGCCAGCAGTTCCCCTGTGCGGTACACAGATACGCAGTATTTT. Amino acids: CASSSPVRYTDTQYF.

This chain links TRBV28 with TRBJ1-5, with TRBD1 matching 7 bases. The length of the CDR3 is 14 residues. The J segment lost 5 bases and the V segment lost 2 bases, leaving 3 bases of the junction unmatched. Germline V gives CDR1 MDHEN, CDR2 SYDVKM. The chain's CDR3 is CASSLRQGDQPQHF. The CDR3 DNA reads as TGTGCCAGCAGTTTAAGACAGGGAGATCAGCCCCAGCATTTT.